Listed here are 27 T cell receptor beta chains from one sample, sequenced in a study of T-cell reconstitution after alpha-beta-depleted transplantation in children. For TCRbeta, the library was prepared with unique molecular identifiers. TCRdb re-analysed the PCR reads in MiXCR, keeping a single row per CDR3 protein. The sample carries hundreds of thousands of distinct CDR3 sequences, roughly 10% recorded once. The sample in question was PBMCs, obtained before TCRalphabeta/CD19-depleted stem cell transplant. These receptors were collected from a child in the first two years of life with acute myeloid leukemia, due to receive a stem cell transplant.

As concerns this clonotype: Being one base from a much bigger clone, this may be a read error. The chain employs TRBV7-8 and TRBJ2-5; no clear D. This CDR3 has 13 residues. In germline, CDR1 is SGHVS, CDR2 FQNEAQ. The CDR3 DNA follows: TGTGCCATCAGCTTAAACTTGGGGGAGACCCAGTACTTC. Protein product: CAISLNLGETQYF.

This clonotype was recorded many times. The J gene is TRBJ2-5, the V gene TRBV20-1, with D perhaps matching TRBD1 (6 bases). The germline gives CDR1 DFQATT, CDR2 SNEGSKA (reference sequence). This CDR3 has 15 residues. The germline V and J ends were trimmed by 6 bases and 2 bases, with 19 bases remaining between them. Here the CDR3 reads CSATPRDIEQETQYF. The CDR3 DNA reads TGCAGTGCCACGCCCCGGGACATAGAACAAGAGACCCAGTACTTC.

This clonotype has only a few counts. This chain uses TRBV29-1 with TRBJ2-4; TRBD2 agrees at 8 bases. The trim removed 7 bases at V and 6 bases at J, leaving 5 bases unmatched. The CDR3 loop spans 12 amino acids. CDR1 is SQVTM, CDR2 ANQGSEA, per germline. The chain's CDR3 is CSASREGNIQYF. The CDR3 DNA follows: TGCAGCGCCTCCCGGGAGGGAAACATTCAGTACTTC.

This clonotype was recorded at least ten times. This chain connects TRBV6-5 to TRBJ2-7; a possible D gene is TRBD2 (6 bases). The germline V gene has CDR1 MNHEY and CDR2 SVGAGI. The CDR3 extends over 14 amino acids. Trimming removed 4 bases from V and 2 bases from J, with 12 bases in between. Here the CDR3 DNA reads TGTGCCAGCAGTTCCTACCTAGCGACCTACGAGCAGTACTTC. Protein: CASSSYLATYEQYF.

This clonotype appeared many times. V usage is TRBV5-1 and J usage is TRBJ2-5, with 9 positions matching TRBD2. The V and J ends lost 2 bases and 4 bases, in that order; junction bases with no gene match: 0. The CDR3 runs to 13 residues. Germline CDR1 SGHRS, CDR2 YFSETQ. The CDR3 loop reads CASSFSGRETQYF. The CDR3 bases are TGCGCCAGCAGCTTTAGCGGGAGAGAGACCCAGTACTTC.

This clonotype was seen many times. The rearrangement uses TRBV12-3 or TRBV12-4 and TRBJ2-3; 12 bases fit TRBD2. The CDR3 runs 16 residues. With 5 bases clipped from V and 3 bases from J, the junction kept 6 bases outside the gene matches. This chain's CDR3 is CASSQDLAGGTDTQYF. DNA for the CDR3: TGTGCCAGCAGTCAAGATCTAGCGGGAGGGACAGATACGCAGTATTTT.

The table lists this clonotype with many counts. The chain employs TRBV20-1 and TRBJ1-4; the match to TRBD1 covers 8 bases. V was clipped by 4 bases and J by 6 bases; unmatched bases: 4. The CDR3 is 13 residues long. Germline V gene data show CDR1 as DFQATT and CDR2 as SNEGSKA (reference sequence). CDR3 region: CSATGQGDEKLFF. As DNA, the CDR3 is TGCAGTGCTACCGGACAGGGTGATGAAAAACTGTTTTTT.

This clonotype was picked up many times. CDR3 sequence (DNA): TGTGCCATCAGTGAGTCCAAAGGGGGCTGGGACACAGATACGCAGTATTTT. Its translation: CAISESKGGWDTDTQYF. The V gene is TRBV10-3, the J gene TRBJ2-3; 7 bases agree with TRBD1. Germline V gene lookup returns CDR1 ENHRY and CDR2 SYGVKD. With 0 bases clipped from V and 2 bases from J, the junction kept 8 bases outside the gene matches. The CDR3 covers 17 residues.

The rearrangement joins TRBV6-5 to TRBJ2-6; the D gene is possibly TRBD2 (5 bases). V lost 2 bases to trimming and J lost 4 bases, with 15 bases between them. The germline CDR1 and CDR2 sequences are MNHEY and SVGAGI. This CDR3 has 17 amino acids. As DNA, the CDR3 is TGTGCCAGCAGTTACCAACTCCCGGGGAGCGGGGCCAACGTCCTGACTTTC. It yields the protein CASSYQLPGSGANVLTF.

This clonotype was detected ten times or more. The gene calls are TRBV20-1 and TRBJ1-2; D is perhaps TRBD1 (6 bases). This CDR3 is 13 amino acids long. The germline CDR1 and CDR2 sequences are DFQATT and SNEGSKA (reference sequence). Trimming removed 3 bases at V and 4 bases at J, with 12 bases between. Written as DNA, the CDR3 is TGCAGTGCTAGCCCAGACAGGATCTATGGCTACACCTTC. Amino acids: CSASPDRIYGYTF.

There are many counts of this clonotype. This rearrangement joins TRBV29-1 to TRBJ1-2; D is unclear. Trimming pared 2 bases from V and 4 bases from J, leaving 8 bases between. Looked up from germline, CDR1 is SQVTM and CDR2 is ANQGSEA. The CDR3 length is 12 residues. The CDR3 spells CSVEISSYGYTF. The CDR3, as DNA: TGCAGCGTTGAAATTTCCAGCTATGGCTACACCTTC.

This clonotype was recorded many times. The chain recombines TRBV5-1 with TRBJ2-1; a possible D gene is TRBD1 (5 bases). Trimming took off 4 bases at V and 0 bases at J, with 11 bases between the two ends. This CDR3 comprises 15 residues. Germline V gene data show CDR1 as SGHRS and CDR2 as YFSETQ. This CDR3 is CASSQDIVSYNEQFF. The CDR3 coding sequence is TGCGCCAGCAGCCAGGACATCGTCTCCTACAATGAGCAGTTCTTC.

This clonotype has at least ten counts. The chain carries TRBV5-1 and TRBJ1-4; 9 bases are a match to TRBD1. The ends lost 4 bases at V and 8 bases at J; junction bases unmatched: 6. Germline V lookup: CDR1 SGHRS, CDR2 YFSETQ. This CDR3 has 14 residues. The chain's CDR3 is CASSPDRGEEKLFF. The CDR3 bases are TGCGCCAGCAGCCCGGACAGGGGAGAGGAAAAACTGTTTTTT.

This clonotype appeared many times. The chain combines TRBV29-1 with TRBJ2-7; no clear D gene. Germline V gene sequence: CDR1 SQVTM, CDR2 ANQGSEA. The CDR3 extends over 11 amino acids. V was shortened by 6 bases and J by 3 bases, with 9 bases between the two germline ends. The CDR3 region has the DNA TGCAGCGTATTGACCCACTACGAGCAGTACTTC. Its translation: CSVLTHYEQYF.

In its sample, this clonotype was seen many times. The rearrangement links TRBV7-9 to TRBJ2-5, with D perhaps TRBD1 (5 bases). CDR3 length: 17 amino acids. With 1 base removed from V and 5 bases from J, the gap between germline ends came to 20 bases. Germline assignment: CDR1 SEHNR and CDR2 FQNEAQ (reference sequence). CDR3 amino acids: CASSLVRLVGWGETQYF. The CDR3 bases are TGTGCCAGCAGCTTAGTCCGCCTGGTGGGATGGGGCGAGACCCAGTACTTC.

This clonotype was counted many times. The V gene is TRBV20-1, the J gene TRBJ2-6; 10 bases agree with TRBD2. CDR3 length: 16 residues. In germline, CDR1 is DFQATT, CDR2 SNEGSKA (reference sequence). V lost 4 bases to trimming and J lost 1 base; unmatched junction nucleotides: 4. CDR3 in amino acids: CSANLAGGSGANVLTF. CDR3 DNA sequence: TGCAGTGCTAATTTAGCGGGAGGATCTGGGGCCAACGTCCTGACTTTC.

This clonotype has ten or more counts. The chain recombines TRBV5-1 with TRBJ2-1, with D possibly TRBD2 on 6 matching bases. CDR1 and CDR2 (germline): SGHRS, YFSETQ. This CDR3 has 16 amino acids. V gave up 4 bases and J gave up 2 bases, with 16 bases separating them. The CDR3 nucleotides are TGCGCCAGCAGCCCGGGACTTCTTGAAGCCTACAATGAGCAGTTCTTC. Its translation is CASSPGLLEAYNEQFF.

This clonotype was recorded many times. The J gene is TRBJ2-7, the V gene TRBV25-1; 8 bases line up with TRBD1. The germline V gene encodes CDR1 MGHDK and CDR2 SYGVNS. Losses at the gene ends were 0 bases for V and 9 bases for J; bases not matched to a gene: 4. The CDR3 length is 13 residues. DNA for the CDR3: TGTGCCAGCAGTGAATATATTGGGACAGGGCAGTACTTC. It translates to CASSEYIGTGQYF.

This clonotype was observed at least ten times. The gene calls are TRBV7-6 and TRBJ2-3; 11 bases map to TRBD2. The CDR3 contains 16 residues. Germline V gene data show CDR1 as SGHVS and CDR2 as FNYEAQ. Trimming took 3 bases from V and 2 from J; bases not matched to a gene: 4. CDR3 DNA: TGTGCCAGCAGCTTGGCTAGCGGGAGGACCACAGATACGCAGTATTTT. This encodes CASSLASGRTTDTQYF.

This clonotype was detected ten times or more. The chain employs TRBV5-1 and TRBJ2-3; the D is unclear. The CDR3 extends over 12 amino acids. Per germline, CDR1 SGHRS and CDR2 YFSETQ. The germline V and J ends were trimmed by 2 bases and 5 bases, with 6 bases remaining between them. CDR3 sequence reads: CASSFQEDTQYF. The CDR3, as DNA: TGCGCCAGCAGCTTTCAGGAAGATACGCAGTATTTT.

The V call is TRBV11-2, the J call TRBJ1-1; no firm D call. Germline CDR1 and CDR2: SGHAT and FQNNGV. CDR3 length: 15 residues. The ends were cut back, 3 bases at V and 2 bases at J, with 13 bases in the middle. The CDR3 reads CASSLRQTTNTEAFF. The CDR3 nucleotides are TGTGCCAGCAGCTTGAGGCAGACGACTAACACTGAAGCTTTCTTT.

The chain has TRBV5-1 and TRBJ2-3; D uncertain. CDR3 length: 17 amino acids. V lost 4 bases and J 2 bases, leaving 20 bases between the germline ends. Germline V lookup: CDR1 SGHRS, CDR2 YFSETQ. CDR3 amino acids: CASSRSLGGAPTDTQYF. In DNA form, the CDR3 reads TGCGCCAGCAGCAGATCCCTTGGCGGAGCCCCCACAGATACGCAGTATTTT. The full variable domain, completed using reference TRBV5-1 and TRBJ2-3, is KAGVTQTPRYLIKTRGQQVTLSCSPISGHRSVSWYQQTPGQGLQFLFEYFSETQRNKGNFPGRFSGRQFSNSRSEMNVSTLELGDSALYLCASSRSLGGAPTDTQYFGPGTRLTVL.

This sequence joins TRBV13 and TRBJ1-6; D is ambiguous. CDR3 length equals 17 residues. The germline gives CDR1 PRHDT, CDR2 FYEKMQ (reference sequence). V was cut by 0 bases and J by 0 bases, with 9 bases left in between. The CDR3: CASSLGGGSSYNSPLHF. CDR3 nucleotides: TGTGCCAGCAGCTTAGGGGGCGGAAGCTCCTATAATTCACCCCTCCACTTT.

There are many counts of this clonotype. The chain links TRBV24-1 to TRBJ2-1; the match to TRBD2 covers 12 bases. V lost 3 bases and J lost 7; bases outside the gene matches: 9. Germline-derived CDR1 and CDR2 are KGHDR and SFDVKD. The CDR3 totals 17 residues. In DNA form, the CDR3 reads TGTGCCACCAGTGATCCCTCCGGGACTAGCGGGCCGAATGAGCAGTTCTTC. Translated, it gives CATSDPSGTSGPNEQFF.

The J gene is TRBJ2-6, the V gene TRBV4-3; no definite D call. V lost 0 bases, J lost 0 bases, and 9 bases lay in between. The CDR3 loop spans 17 amino acids. Germline loops: CDR1 LGHNA, CDR2 YSLEER. CDR3 sequence reads: CASSQDWASSGANVLTF. The CDR3 region has the DNA TGCGCCAGCAGCCAAGATTGGGCCAGCTCTGGGGCCAACGTCCTGACTTTC.

Many counts were recorded for this clonotype. This chain connects TRBV7-2 to TRBJ2-1, with D uncertain. The CDR3 totals 15 residues. Germline lookup yields CDR1 SGHTA and CDR2 FQGNSA. V was clipped by 0 bases and J by 0 bases, with 6 bases between them. The CDR3, as DNA: TGTGCCAGCAGCTTAGCGTTAAGCTCCTACAATGAGCAGTTCTTC. Its translation is CASSLALSSYNEQFF.

This clonotype was observed many times. The chain recombines TRBV11-2 with TRBJ1-6, with a tentative D call TRBD1 (6 bases). V was pared by 5 bases and J by 11 bases, with 13 bases between. The CDR3 spans 13 residues. Germline V CDR1 and CDR2: SGHAT, FQNNGV. The CDR3 loop reads CASSQFTGTPLHF. The CDR3 DNA follows: TGTGCCAGCAGCCAGTTTACAGGGACACCCCTCCACTTT.